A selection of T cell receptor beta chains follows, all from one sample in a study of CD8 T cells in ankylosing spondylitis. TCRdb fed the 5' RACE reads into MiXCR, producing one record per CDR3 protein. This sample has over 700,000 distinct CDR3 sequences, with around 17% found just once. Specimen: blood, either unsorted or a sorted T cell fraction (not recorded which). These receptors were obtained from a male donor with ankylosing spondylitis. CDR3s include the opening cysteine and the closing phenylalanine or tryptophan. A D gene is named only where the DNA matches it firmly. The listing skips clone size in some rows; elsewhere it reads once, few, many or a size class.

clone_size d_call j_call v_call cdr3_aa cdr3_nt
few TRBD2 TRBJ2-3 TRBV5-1 CASMRLAGGSDTQYF TGCGCCAGCATGAGACTAGCGGGGGGGTCGGATACGCAGTATTTT
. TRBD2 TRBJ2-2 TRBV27 CASSSPFSVRTSDPPAAGELFF TGTGCCAGCAGTTCCCCTTTTTCCGTCCGGACTAGCGATCCCCCCGCCGCCGGGGAGCTGTTTTTT
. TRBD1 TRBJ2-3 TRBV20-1 CSASRTGSTDTQYF TGCAGTGCTTCTAGGACAGGGAGTACAGATACGCAGTATTTT
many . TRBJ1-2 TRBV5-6 CASRKRRGGYTF TGTGCCAGCAGGAAACGTAGGGGTGGCTACACCTTC
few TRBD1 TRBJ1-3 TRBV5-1 CASSPGTGQGPSGNTIYF TGCGCCAGCAGCCCTGGGACAGGCCAAGGGCCCTCTGGAAACACCATATATTTT
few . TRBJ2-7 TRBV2 CASTIPTTYEQYF TGTGCCAGCACGATACCCACCACCTACGAGCAGTACTTC
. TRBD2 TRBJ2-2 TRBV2 CASSGVAGGTNTGELFF TGTGCCAGCAGTGGTGTAGCGGGAGGCACGAACACCGGGGAGCTGTTTTTT
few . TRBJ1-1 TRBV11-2 CASSLDGMRSGEAFF TGTGCCAGCAGCTTAGACGGGATGCGTTCGGGTGAAGCTTTCTTT
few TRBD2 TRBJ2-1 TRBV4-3 CASSQDSGLADNEQFF TGCGCCAGCAGCCAAGACTCCGGACTAGCGGACAATGAGCAGTTCTTC
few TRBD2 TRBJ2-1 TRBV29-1 CSSRGSGYNEQFF TGCAGCTCCCGCGGGAGTGGGTACAATGAGCAGTTCTTC
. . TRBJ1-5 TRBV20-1 CSARARAPNQPQHF TGCAGTGCTAGGGCCAGGGCCCCCAATCAGCCCCAGCATTTT
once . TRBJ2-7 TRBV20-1 CSAKLWASEGTGEQYF TGCAGTGCTAAGCTATGGGCTAGCGAAGGGACTGGCGAGCAGTACTTC
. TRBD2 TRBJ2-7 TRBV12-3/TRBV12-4 CASSLLAGVVYEQYF TGTGCCAGCAGCCTACTAGCGGGAGTTGTCTACGAGCAGTACTTC
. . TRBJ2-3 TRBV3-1 CASSHRTVFSTDTQYF TGTGCCAGCAGCCACCGGACAGTATTTAGCACAGATACGCAGTATTTT
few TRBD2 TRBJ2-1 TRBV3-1 CASTRGGGGLLEHEQFF TGTGCCAGCACCCGGGGCGGGGGGGGGCTATTGGAGCATGAGCAGTTCTTC
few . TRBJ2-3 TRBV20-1 CSASMGTTDTQYF TGCAGTGCTAGCATGGGGACCACAGATACGCAGTATTTT
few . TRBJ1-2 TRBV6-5 CASSYSGVGYGYTF TGTGCCAGCAGTTACTCAGGGGTTGGCTATGGCTACACCTTC
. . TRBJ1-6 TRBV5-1 CASSLAGTSPLHF TGCGCCAGCAGCTTGGCCGGGACTTCACCCCTCCACTTT
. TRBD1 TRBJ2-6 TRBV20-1 CSARRQGVRSGANVLTF TGCAGTGCTAGAAGGCAGGGGGTTCGTTCTGGGGCCAACGTCCTGACTTTC
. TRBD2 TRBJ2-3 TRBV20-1 CSARDLRGLAGGTDTQYF TGCAGTGCTAGAGATTTGAGGGGACTAGCGGGCGGCACAGATACGCAGTATTTT
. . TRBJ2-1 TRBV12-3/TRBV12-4 CASTSGVTSYNEQFF TGTGCCAGCACCTCGGGGGTTACCTCCTACAATGAGCAGTTCTTC
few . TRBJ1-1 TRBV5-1 CASSLESSRGEAFF TGCGCCAGCAGCTTGGAGAGTTCCCGGGGTGAAGCTTTCTTT
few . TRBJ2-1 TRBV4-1 CASSHRDSYNEQFF TGCGCCAGCAGCCATCGGGACTCCTACAATGAGCAGTTCTTC
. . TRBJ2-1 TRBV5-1 CASSSSAEKYNEQFF TGCGCCAGCAGTAGTTCGGCGGAGAAGTACAATGAGCAGTTCTTC
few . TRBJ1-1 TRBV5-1 CASSLMEDTEAFF TGCGCCAGCAGCTTGATGGAGGACACTGAAGCTTTCTTT
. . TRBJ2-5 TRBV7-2 CASSLEGDTRTQYF TGTGCCAGCAGCTTAGAGGGGGACACCAGGACCCAGTACTTC
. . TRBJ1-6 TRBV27 CASSTTGNNSPLHF TGTGCCAGCAGTACCACAGGGAATAATTCACCCCTCCACTTT
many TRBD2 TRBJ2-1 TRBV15 CATSRLPSGRAYNEQFF TGTGCCACCAGCCGATTACCTAGCGGGAGGGCCTACAATGAGCAGTTCTTC
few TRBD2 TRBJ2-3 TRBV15 CATSRVQTLAGELDTQYF TGTGCCACCAGCAGAGTCCAAACCCTAGCGGGGGAGTTAGATACGCAGTATTTT
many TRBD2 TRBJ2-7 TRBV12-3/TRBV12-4 CASSRLAGAYEQYF TGTGCCAGCAGTAGACTAGCGGGAGCCTACGAGCAGTACTTC
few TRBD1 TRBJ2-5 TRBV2 CASSEVGTGKETQYF TGTGCCAGCAGTGAAGTAGGGACAGGGAAAGAGACCCAGTACTTC
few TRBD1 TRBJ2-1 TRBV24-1 CATGQARLGEQFF TGTGCCACCGGACAGGCCAGATTGGGTGAGCAGTTCTTC
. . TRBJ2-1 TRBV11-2 CATMQGYGEQFF TGTGCCACCATGCAGGGGTATGGTGAGCAGTTCTTC
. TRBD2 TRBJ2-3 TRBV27 CASSLLAGAFTDTQYF TGTGCCAGCAGTCTATTAGCGGGAGCGTTCACAGATACGCAGTATTTT
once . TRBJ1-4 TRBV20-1 CSARTQGATNEKLFF TGCAGTGCTAGGACACAGGGCGCCACTAATGAAAAACTGTTTTTT
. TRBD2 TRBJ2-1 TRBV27 CASKFGLAMDEQFF TGTGCCAGCAAATTCGGACTAGCGATGGATGAGCAGTTCTTC
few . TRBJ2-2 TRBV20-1 CSALTPSTGELFF TGCAGTGCCCTCACCCCCTCAACCGGGGAGCTGTTTTTT
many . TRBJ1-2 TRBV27 CASSADLLHTGGYTF TGTGCCAGCAGTGCTGATCTCCTCCATACTGGGGGCTACACCTTC
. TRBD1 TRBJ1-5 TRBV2 CASRQTGYANQPQHF TGTGCCAGCAGACAGACAGGGTACGCCAATCAGCCCCAGCATTTT
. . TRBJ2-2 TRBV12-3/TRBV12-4 CASSGRGDPNTGELFF TGTGCCAGCAGTGGCAGGGGCGACCCGAACACCGGGGAGCTGTTTTTT
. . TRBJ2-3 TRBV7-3 CASSIDAYSTDTQYF TGTGCCAGCAGCATTGATGCGTATAGCACAGATACGCAGTATTTT
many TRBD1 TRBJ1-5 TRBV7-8 CASSLGTGSNQPQHF TGTGCCAGCAGCTTGGGGACAGGGAGCAATCAGCCCCAGCATTTT
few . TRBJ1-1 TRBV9 CASSPIPTNTEAFF TGTGCCAGCAGCCCGATTCCAACGAACACTGAAGCTTTCTTT
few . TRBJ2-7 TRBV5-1 CASSLGNTPRQQYF TGCGCCAGCAGCTTGGGGAACACTCCAAGGCAGCAGTACTTC
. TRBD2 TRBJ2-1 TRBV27 CASSPPEAGGYNEQFF TGTGCCAGCAGTCCCCCCGAAGCGGGGGGGTACAATGAGCAGTTCTTC
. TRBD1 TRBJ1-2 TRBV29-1 CSVVGGSGQGAAGYTF TGCAGCGTTGTGGGAGGGAGCGGACAGGGGGCGGCCGGCTACACCTTC
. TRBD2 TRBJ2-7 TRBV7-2 CASSSGLTRSEQYF TGTGCCAGCAGCTCGGGACTAACCCGGTCGGAGCAGTACTTC
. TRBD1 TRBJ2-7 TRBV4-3 CASSQERQGYEQYF TGCGCCAGCAGCCAAGAAAGACAGGGCTACGAGCAGTACTTC
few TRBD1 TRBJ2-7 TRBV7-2 CASSLGQGWGSYEQYF TGTGCCAGCAGCTTAGGACAGGGCTGGGGGTCCTACGAGCAGTACTTC
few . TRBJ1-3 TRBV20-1 CSASGVSGNTIYF TGCAGTGCTAGCGGGGTTTCTGGAAACACCATATATTTT
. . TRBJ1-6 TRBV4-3 CASSQEPGRGYNSPLHF TGCGCCAGCAGCCAAGAGCCGGGGAGGGGATATAATTCACCCCTCCACTTT
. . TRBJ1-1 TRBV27 CASTLGKNTEAFF TGTGCCAGCACCTTAGGGAAGAACACTGAAGCTTTCTTT